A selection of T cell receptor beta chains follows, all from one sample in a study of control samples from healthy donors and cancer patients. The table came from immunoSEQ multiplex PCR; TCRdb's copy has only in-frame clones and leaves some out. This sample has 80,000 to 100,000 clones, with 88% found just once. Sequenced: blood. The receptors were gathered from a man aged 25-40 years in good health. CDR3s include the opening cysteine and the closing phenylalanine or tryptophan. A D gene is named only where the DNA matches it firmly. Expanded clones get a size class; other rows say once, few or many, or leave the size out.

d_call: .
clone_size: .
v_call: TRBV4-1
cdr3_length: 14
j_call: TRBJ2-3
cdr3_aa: CASSQDTVVSTQYF
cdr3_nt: TGCGCCAGCAGCCAAGACACCGTAGTATCTACGCAGTATTTT

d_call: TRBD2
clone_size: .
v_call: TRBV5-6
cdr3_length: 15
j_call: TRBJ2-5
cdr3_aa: CASSLSGRRGETQYF
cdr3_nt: TGTGCCAGCAGCTTGAGCGGGAGAAGAGGAGAGACCCAGTACTTC

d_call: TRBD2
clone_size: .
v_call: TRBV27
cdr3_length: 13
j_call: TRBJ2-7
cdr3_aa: CAASGGGRYEQYF
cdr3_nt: TGTGCCGCAAGCGGGGGTGGACGTTACGAGCAGTACTTC

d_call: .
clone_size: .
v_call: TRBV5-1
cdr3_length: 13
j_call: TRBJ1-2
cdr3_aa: CASSFSSNYGYTF
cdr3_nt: TGCGCCAGCAGCTTCAGCAGTAACTATGGCTACACCTTC

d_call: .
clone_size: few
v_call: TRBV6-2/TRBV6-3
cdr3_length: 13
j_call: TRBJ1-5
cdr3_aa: CASSSGKNQPQHF
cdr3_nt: TGTGCCAGCAGTTCGGGGAAAAATCAGCCCCAGCATTTT

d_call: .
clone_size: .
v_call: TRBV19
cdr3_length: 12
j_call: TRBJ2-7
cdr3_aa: CASTDGSYEQYF
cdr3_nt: TGTGCCAGTACCGATGGGAGCTACGAGCAGTACTTC

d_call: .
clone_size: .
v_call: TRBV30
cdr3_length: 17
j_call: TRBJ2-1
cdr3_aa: CAWSVESRWTTYNEQFF
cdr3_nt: TGTGCCTGGAGTGTAGAGTCCCGTTGGACGACATACAATGAGCAGTTCTTC

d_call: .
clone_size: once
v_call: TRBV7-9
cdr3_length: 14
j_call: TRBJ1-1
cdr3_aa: CASSLVSHAAGAFF
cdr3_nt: TGTGCCAGCAGCTTAGTTTCCCATGCCGCAGGGGCTTTCTTT

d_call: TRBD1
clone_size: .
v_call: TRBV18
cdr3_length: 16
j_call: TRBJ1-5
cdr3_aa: CASSPKMTGEGQPQHF
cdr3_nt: TGTGCCAGCTCACCAAAGATGACAGGGGAAGGTCAGCCCCAGCATTTT

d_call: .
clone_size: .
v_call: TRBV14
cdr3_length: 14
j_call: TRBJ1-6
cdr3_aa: CASSQSRFDSPLHF
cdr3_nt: TGTGCCAGCAGCCAATCGAGGTTCGATTCACCCCTCCACTTT

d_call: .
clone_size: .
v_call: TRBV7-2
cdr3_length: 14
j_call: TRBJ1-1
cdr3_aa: CASSTTRLGTEAFF
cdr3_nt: TGTGCCAGCAGCACAACCCGTCTGGGGACTGAAGCTTTCTTT

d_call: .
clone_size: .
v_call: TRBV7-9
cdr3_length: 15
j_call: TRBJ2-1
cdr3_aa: CASSLAWWGYNEQFF
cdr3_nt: TGTGCCAGCAGCTTAGCGTGGTGGGGGTACAATGAGCAGTTCTTC

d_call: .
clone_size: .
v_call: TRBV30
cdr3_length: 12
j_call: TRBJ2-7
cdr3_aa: CAWGYGSYEQYF
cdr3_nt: TGTGCCTGGGGGTATGGGTCCTACGAGCAGTACTTC

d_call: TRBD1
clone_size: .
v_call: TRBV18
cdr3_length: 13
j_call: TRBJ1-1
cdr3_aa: CASSAAGGTEAFF
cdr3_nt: TGTGCCAGCTCAGCGGCAGGGGGCACTGAAGCTTTCTTT

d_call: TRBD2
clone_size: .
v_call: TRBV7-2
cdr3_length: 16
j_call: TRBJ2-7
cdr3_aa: CASSLGAGLGAYEQYF
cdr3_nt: TGTGCCAGCAGCTTAGGAGCGGGACTGGGAGCCTACGAGCAGTACTTC

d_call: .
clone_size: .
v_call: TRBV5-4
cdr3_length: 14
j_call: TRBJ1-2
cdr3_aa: CASSYTGTVYGYTF
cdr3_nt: TGTGCCAGCAGTTACACCGGGACGGTGTATGGCTACACCTTC

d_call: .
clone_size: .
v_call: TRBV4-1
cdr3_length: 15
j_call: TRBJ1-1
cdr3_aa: CASSQAGGMGTEAFF
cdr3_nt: TGCGCCAGCAGCCAAGCGGGAGGTATGGGCACTGAAGCTTTCTTT

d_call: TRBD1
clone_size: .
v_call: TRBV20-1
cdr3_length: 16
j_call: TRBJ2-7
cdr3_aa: CSASLGGAYMSYEQYF
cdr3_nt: TGCAGTGCTAGTTTAGGGGGCGCTTATATGTCCTACGAGCAGTACTTC

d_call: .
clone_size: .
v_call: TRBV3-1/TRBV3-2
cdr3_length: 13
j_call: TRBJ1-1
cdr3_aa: CASSQEYGQTAFF
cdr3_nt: TGTGCCAGCAGCCAAGAATACGGCCAGACAGCTTTCTTT

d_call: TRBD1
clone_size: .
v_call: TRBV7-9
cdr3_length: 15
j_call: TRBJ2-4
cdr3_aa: CASSSHLGQGFIQYF
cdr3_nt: TGTGCCAGCAGCTCACATCTGGGACAGGGCTTCATTCAGTACTTC

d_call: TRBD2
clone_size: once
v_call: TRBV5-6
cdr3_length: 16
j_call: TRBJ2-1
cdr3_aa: CASSLETSGGYNEQFF
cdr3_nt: TGTGCCAGCAGCTTGGAGACTAGCGGGGGATACAATGAGCAGTTCTTC

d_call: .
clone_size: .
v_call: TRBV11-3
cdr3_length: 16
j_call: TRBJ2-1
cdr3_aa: CASSALGGGGYNEQFF
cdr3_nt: TGTGCCAGCAGCGCACTAGGGGGCGGGGGTTACAATGAGCAGTTCTTC

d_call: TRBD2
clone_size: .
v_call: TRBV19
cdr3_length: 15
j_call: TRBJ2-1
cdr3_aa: CASRTGTSGYNEQFF
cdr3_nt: TGTGCCAGTAGGACCGGGACTAGCGGATACAATGAGCAGTTCTTC

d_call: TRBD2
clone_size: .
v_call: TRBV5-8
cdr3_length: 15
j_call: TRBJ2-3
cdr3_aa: CASSQLAGAADTQYF
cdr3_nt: TGTGCCAGCAGCCAATTAGCGGGAGCTGCAGATACGCAGTATTTT

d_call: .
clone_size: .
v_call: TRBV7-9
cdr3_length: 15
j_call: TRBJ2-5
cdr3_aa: CASSLGDYRQETQYF
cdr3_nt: TGTGCCAGCAGCTTGGGAGACTACCGCCAAGAGACCCAGTACTTC

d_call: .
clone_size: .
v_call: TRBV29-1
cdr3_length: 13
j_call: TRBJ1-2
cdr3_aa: CSAKVGTAYGYTF
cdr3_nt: TGCAGCGCCAAGGTGGGGACTGCCTATGGCTACACCTTC

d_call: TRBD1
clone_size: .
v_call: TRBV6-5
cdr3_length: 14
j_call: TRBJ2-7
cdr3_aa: CASRPGTGGREQYF
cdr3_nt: TGTGCCAGCAGACCCGGGACAGGGGGCCGCGAGCAGTACTTC

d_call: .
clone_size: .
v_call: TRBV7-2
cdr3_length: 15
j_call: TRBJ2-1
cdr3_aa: CASSLVALSYNEQFF
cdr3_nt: TGTGCCAGCAGCTTAGTAGCGCTATCCTACAATGAGCAGTTCTTC

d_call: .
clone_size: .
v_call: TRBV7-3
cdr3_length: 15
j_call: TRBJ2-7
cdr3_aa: CASSDNEGPWDEQYF
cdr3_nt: TGTGCCAGCAGCGACAACGAGGGTCCTTGGGACGAGCAGTACTTC

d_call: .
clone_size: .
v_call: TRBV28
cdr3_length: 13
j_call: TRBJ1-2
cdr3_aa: CASSPLWARGYTF
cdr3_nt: TGTGCCAGCAGTCCCCTTTGGGCGAGGGGCTACACCTTC

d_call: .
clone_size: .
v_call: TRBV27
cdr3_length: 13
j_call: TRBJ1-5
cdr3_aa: CASSLSWNQPQHF
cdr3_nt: TGTGCCAGCAGTTTATCCTGGAATCAGCCCCAGCATTTT

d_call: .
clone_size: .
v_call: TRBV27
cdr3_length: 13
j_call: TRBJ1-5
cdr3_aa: CASCAGWNQPQHF
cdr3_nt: TGTGCCAGCTGCGCCGGTTGGAATCAGCCCCAGCATTTT

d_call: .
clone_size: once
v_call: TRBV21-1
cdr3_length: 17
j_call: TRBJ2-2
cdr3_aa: CASSESGTATIAGELFF
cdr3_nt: TGTGCCAGCAGCGAGTCCGGGACCGCGACTATCGCCGGGGAGCTGTTTTTT

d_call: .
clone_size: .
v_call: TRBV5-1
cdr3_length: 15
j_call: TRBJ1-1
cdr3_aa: CASSLEGTMNTEAFF
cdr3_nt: TGCGCCAGCAGCTTGGAAGGAACCATGAACACTGAAGCTTTCTTT

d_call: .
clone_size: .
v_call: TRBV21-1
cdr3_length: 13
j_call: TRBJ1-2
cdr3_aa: CASSRPAQNGYTF
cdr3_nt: TGTGCCAGCAGCAGACCAGCCCAAAATGGCTACACCTTC

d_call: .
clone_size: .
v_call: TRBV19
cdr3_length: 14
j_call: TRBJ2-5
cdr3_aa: CASSNRALQETQYF
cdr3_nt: TGTGCCAGTAGCAACAGGGCACTACAAGAGACCCAGTACTTC

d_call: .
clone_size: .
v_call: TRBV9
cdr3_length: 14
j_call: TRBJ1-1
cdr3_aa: CASSVTGTNTEAFF
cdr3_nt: TGTGCCAGCAGCGTAACAGGGACGAACACTGAAGCTTTCTTT

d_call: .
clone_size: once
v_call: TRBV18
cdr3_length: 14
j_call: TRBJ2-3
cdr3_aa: CASTSWGSTDTQYF
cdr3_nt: TGTGCCAGCACCAGTTGGGGGAGCACAGATACGCAGTATTTT

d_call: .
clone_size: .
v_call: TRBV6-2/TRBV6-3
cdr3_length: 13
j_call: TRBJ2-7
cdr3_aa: CASSPNLGYEQYF
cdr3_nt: TGTGCCAGCAGCCCAAACTTGGGTTACGAGCAGTACTTC

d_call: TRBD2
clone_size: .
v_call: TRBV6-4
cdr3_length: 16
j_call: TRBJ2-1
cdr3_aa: CASSVGLAGSYNEQFF
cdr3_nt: TGTGCCAGCAGTGTCGGACTAGCGGGTTCCTACAATGAGCAGTTCTTC

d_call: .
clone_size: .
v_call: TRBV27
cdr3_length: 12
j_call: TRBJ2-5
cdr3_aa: CASRGLEETQYF
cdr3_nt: TGTGCCAGCAGAGGACTTGAAGAGACCCAGTACTTC

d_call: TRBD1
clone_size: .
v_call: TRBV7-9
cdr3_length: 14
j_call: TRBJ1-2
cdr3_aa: CASSYPGTADGYTF
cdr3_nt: TGTGCCAGCAGCTACCCCGGGACAGCCGATGGCTACACCTTC

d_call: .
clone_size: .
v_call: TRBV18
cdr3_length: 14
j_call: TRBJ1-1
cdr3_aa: CASFTYSGNTEAFF
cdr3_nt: TGTGCCAGCTTCACCTATTCCGGGAACACTGAAGCTTTCTTT

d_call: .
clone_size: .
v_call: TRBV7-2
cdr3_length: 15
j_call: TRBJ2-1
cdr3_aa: CASSLHGSSYNEQFF
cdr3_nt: TGTGCCAGCAGCTTACACGGGAGCTCCTACAATGAGCAGTTCTTC

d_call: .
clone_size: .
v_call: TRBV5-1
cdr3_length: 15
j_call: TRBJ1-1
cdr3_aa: CASSFNSGSHTEAFF
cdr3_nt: TGCGCCAGCAGCTTCAATTCAGGGAGCCACACTGAAGCTTTCTTT

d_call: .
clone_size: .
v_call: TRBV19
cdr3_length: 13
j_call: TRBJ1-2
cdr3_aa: CASDGGVNYGYTF
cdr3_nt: TGTGCCAGCGATGGGGGCGTCAACTATGGCTACACCTTC

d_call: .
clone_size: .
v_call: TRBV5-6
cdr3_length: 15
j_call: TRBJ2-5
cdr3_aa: CASSPLKVRVETQYF
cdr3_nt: TGTGCCAGCAGCCCCTTGAAGGTTCGTGTAGAGACCCAGTACTTC

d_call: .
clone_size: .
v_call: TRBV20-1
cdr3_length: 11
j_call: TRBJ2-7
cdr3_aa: CSAVTSHEQYF
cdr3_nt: TGCAGTGCTGTCACTAGCCACGAGCAGTACTTC

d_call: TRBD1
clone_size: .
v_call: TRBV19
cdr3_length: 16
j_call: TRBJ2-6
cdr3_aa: CASTERQGPGANVLTF
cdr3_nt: TGTGCCAGTACCGAAAGACAGGGGCCTGGGGCCAACGTCCTGACTTTC

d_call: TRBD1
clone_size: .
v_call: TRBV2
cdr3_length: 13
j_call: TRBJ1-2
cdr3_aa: CASSEGAGYGYTF
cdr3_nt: TGTGCCAGCAGCGAGGGGGCAGGCTATGGCTACACCTTC

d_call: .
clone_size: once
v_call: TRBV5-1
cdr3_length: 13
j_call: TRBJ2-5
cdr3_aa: CASSFLGQETQYF
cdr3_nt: TGCGCCAGCAGCTTTTTGGGCCAAGAGACCCAGTACTTC

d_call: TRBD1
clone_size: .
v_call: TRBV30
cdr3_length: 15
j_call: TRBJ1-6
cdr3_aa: CAGRQGSSYNSPLHF
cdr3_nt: TGTGCCGGGAGACAGGGGAGCTCCTATAATTCACCCCTCCACTTT

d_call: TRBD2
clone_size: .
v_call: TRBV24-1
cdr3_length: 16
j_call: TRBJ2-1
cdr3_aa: CATSDPTSVTYNEQFF
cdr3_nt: TGTGCCACCAGTGACCCAACTAGCGTCACATACAATGAGCAGTTCTTC

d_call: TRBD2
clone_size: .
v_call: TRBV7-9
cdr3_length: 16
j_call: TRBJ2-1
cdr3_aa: CASSLGLAGGHDEQFF
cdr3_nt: TGTGCCAGCAGCTTGGGACTAGCGGGAGGGCACGATGAGCAGTTCTTC